Listed here are 32 T cell receptor beta chains from one sample, sequenced in a study of cytomegalovirus exposure and HLA in healthy donors. Use of 60 Vbeta and 13 Jbeta primers characterized the PCR. The data were produced by immunoSEQ multiplex PCR, yet TCRdb's version contains in-frame clones alone and is incomplete. Of 140,000 to 150,000 clones listed, roughly four fifths are singletons. Sequencing was done on a sample of PBMCs. The source of these receptors is a man aged 35 to 55 in good health and CMV-seropositive.

This sequence joins TRBV5-1 and TRBJ2-7; 9 bases are a match to TRBD2. Looked up from germline, CDR1 is SGHRS and CDR2 is YFSETQ. V lost 0 bases and J lost 7; bases outside the gene matches: 23. This CDR3 spans 20 amino acids. The CDR3 DNA sequence: TGCGCCAGCAGCTTGGTCGTTGGTAGCGGGAGCCTCGGGAGGACGGGAGAGCAGTACTTC. Its protein is CASSLVVGSGSLGRTGEQYF.

The chain is built from TRBV10-2 and TRBJ1-1; D is unclear. The CDR3 has 13 residues. The V end lost 7 bases, the J end lost 0 bases, and 9 bases lay between the germline ends. Germline CDR1 WSHSY, CDR2 SAAADI. CDR3 DNA sequence: TGCGCCAGCATAGAGGCATTGAACACTGAAGCTTTCTTT. Amino acid sequence: CASIEALNTEAFF.

This chain uses TRBV15 with TRBJ1-1, with 9 nucleotides matching TRBD1. The J segment lost 7 bases and the V segment lost 5 bases, leaving 8 bases of the junction unmatched. Germline V gene sequence: CDR1 LNHNV, CDR2 YYDKDF (reference sequence). The CDR3 is 14 amino acids. The CDR3 spells CATSRGTGTSEAFF. CDR3 DNA: TGTGCCACCAGCCGCGGGACAGGGACCAGTGAAGCTTTCTTT.

The chain combines TRBV7-7 with TRBJ2-1; possible D gene TRBD2, 6 bases. V lost 5 bases to trimming and J lost 10 bases, with 12 bases between them. This CDR3 is 12 amino acids long. The germline gives CDR1 SSHAT, CDR2 FNYEAQ (reference sequence). DNA for the CDR3: TGTGCCAGCAGCACAGGCGGAGGGGAGCAGTTCTTC. Its protein is CASSTGGGEQFF.

The rearrangement joins TRBV30 to TRBJ1-2; D unresolved. Germline-derived CDR1 and CDR2 are GTSNPN and SVGIG (reference sequence). Trimming removed 5 bases from V and 2 bases from J, with 9 bases in between. The CDR3 spans 12 residues. CDR3 nucleotides: TGTGCCTGGCGACGGGTGAACTATGGCTACACCTTC. It specifies CAWRRVNYGYTF.

This CDR3 reads CASSLGYLSNQPQHF. Written as DNA, the CDR3 is TGTGCCAGCAGCTTAGGGTACCTAAGCAATCAGCCCCAGCATTTT. The chain links TRBV7-2 to TRBJ1-5; no definite D call. CDR1 and CDR2 from the germline V gene are SGHTA and FQGNSA. Trimming cost V 1 base and J 1 base, with 8 bases left between them. The CDR3 runs 15 residues.

As regards this clone: The same CDR3 can be traced to other DNA sequences in this sample. The V and J genes are TRBV7-9 and TRBJ1-1; 7 bases match TRBD1. The CDR3 extends over 14 amino acids. Trimming took 3 bases from V and 4 from J; bases not matched to a gene: 5. Germline CDR1 reads SEHNR; CDR2 reads FQNEAQ (reference sequence). CDR3 in amino acids: CASSLTGSGTEAFF. The CDR3 bases are TGTGCCAGCAGCTTGACAGGGTCGGGCACTGAAGCTTTCTTT.

CDR3 amino acids: CASSSSGLYGYTF. CDR3 nucleotide sequence: TGTGCCAGCAGTTCCTCAGGGCTCTATGGCTACACCTTC. The chain carries TRBV27 and TRBJ1-2; the D gene is possibly TRBD1 (5 bases). V lost 4 bases and J lost 4, with 10 bases in between. Germline CDR1 and CDR2: MNHEY and SMNVEV (reference sequence). The CDR3 has 13 residues.

This sequence joins TRBV28 and TRBJ2-7, with unresolved D. V dropped 6 bases and J dropped 0 bases, with 12 bases sitting between them. In germline, CDR1 is MDHEN, CDR2 SYDVKM. The CDR3 is made up of 14 amino acids. The CDR3 is CASSILSGSYEQYF. The CDR3 region has the DNA TGTGCCAGCAGCATTCTCAGTGGCTCCTACGAGCAGTACTTC.

The chain recombines TRBV5-8 with TRBJ1-2, with D perhaps TRBD1 (6 bases). The germline V gene encodes CDR1 SGHTS and CDR2 YDEGEE. This CDR3 contains 15 residues. Trimming left V 1 base short and J 4 bases short, with 14 bases between. The CDR3 reads CASSLRYGQLYGYTF. CDR3 coding DNA: TGTGCCAGCAGCTTGAGGTACGGACAGCTCTATGGCTACACCTTC.

The genes are TRBV6-1 and TRBJ1-1, with D possibly matching TRBD1 (6 bases). Germline V gene sequence: CDR1 MNHNS, CDR2 SASEGT. V was shortened by 5 bases and J by 1 base, with 11 bases between the two germline ends. This CDR3 is built from 14 residues. The CDR3 DNA follows: TGTGCCAGCAGTTTCGGGACACCGAACACTGAAGCTTTCTTT. Residues: CASSFGTPNTEAFF.

This clone has a handful of counts. This chain connects TRBV6-1 to TRBJ1-1, with no clear D. The CDR3 covers 10 residues. CDR1 and CDR2 from the germline V gene are MNHNS and SASEGT. The V gene lost 7 bases and the J gene lost 3 bases, with 3 bases spanning the gap. This CDR3 reads CASTYTEAFF. For the CDR3, the DNA is TGTGCCAGCACCTACACTGAAGCTTTCTTT.

A single count supports this clone. This chain links TRBV11-1 with TRBJ1-1, with 9 positions matching TRBD1. CDR1 is SGHAT, CDR2 FQDESV, per germline (reference sequence). The CDR3 is 14 residues long. V shed 3 bases and J 4 bases; nucleotides not matched to a gene: 3. CDR3 loop: CASSLLDRGTEAFF. The CDR3 region has the DNA TGTGCCAGCAGCTTGCTGGACAGGGGCACTGAAGCTTTCTTT. The full variable domain, its missing parts supplied by reference TRBV11-1 and TRBJ1-1, is EAEVAQSPRYKITEKSQAVAFWCDPISGHATLYWYRQILGQGPELLVQFQDESVVDDSQLPKDRFSAERLKGVDSTLKIQPAELGDSAMYLCASSLLDRGTEAFFGQGTRLTVV.

This sequence joins TRBV15 and TRBJ2-7; a weak D match, TRBD2 (5 bases). The ends were cut back, 0 bases at V and 2 bases at J, with 11 bases in the middle. The CDR3 is made up of 15 amino acids. CDR1 LNHNV and CDR2 YYDKDF come from the germline V gene (reference sequence). The CDR3: CATSRDQRGTYEQYF. In DNA form, the CDR3 reads TGTGCCACCAGCAGAGATCAACGGGGAACCTACGAGCAGTACTTC.

The chain links TRBV14 to TRBJ2-1; D is ambiguous. CDR3 size: 18 residues. Trimming took off 3 bases at V and 2 bases at J, with 20 bases between the two ends. Per germline, CDR1 SGHDN and CDR2 FVKESK. CDR3 residues: CASSQTYVGRFTYNEQFF. The CDR3 nucleotides read TGTGCCAGCAGCCAGACCTATGTGGGCAGATTTACCTACAATGAGCAGTTCTTC.

The V and J genes are TRBV5-1 and TRBJ2-7, with TRBD2 identical over 11 bases. After removal of 4 bases from V and 1 base from J, the junction contained 7 bases not matched to a gene. CDR3 length equals 16 residues. Per the germline V gene, CDR1 is SGHRS and CDR2 is YFSETQ. CDR3 coding DNA: TGCGCCAGCAGCCAGACTAGCGGGATTGATTCCTACGAGCAGTACTTC. Translation gives CASSQTSGIDSYEQYF. Based on the CDR3 plus reference TRBV5-1 and TRBJ2-7, the full variable domain is KAGVTQTPRYLIKTRGQQVTLSCSPISGHRSVSWYQQTPGQGLQFLFEYFSETQRNKGNFPGRFSGRQFSNSRSEMNVSTLELGDSALYLCASSQTSGIDSYEQYFGPGTRLTVT.

This chain links TRBV5-1 with TRBJ2-5; 10 nucleotides agree with TRBD1. This CDR3 has 14 residues. The trim removed 6 bases at V and 3 bases at J, leaving 5 bases unmatched. CDR1 is SGHRS, CDR2 YFSETQ, per germline. The CDR3 protein is CASTRQGAEETQYF. The DNA of the CDR3 is TGCGCCAGCACGAGACAGGGGGCGGAAGAGACCCAGTACTTC. Complete variable domain (other parts from reference TRBV5-1 and TRBJ2-5): KAGVTQTPRYLIKTRGQQVTLSCSPISGHRSVSWYQQTPGQGLQFLFEYFSETQRNKGNFPGRFSGRQFSNSRSEMNVSTLELGDSALYLCASTRQGAEETQYFGPGTRLLVL.

The V gene is TRBV7-9, the J gene TRBJ2-3; D remains ambiguous. V was pared by 4 bases and J by 7 bases, with 9 bases between. The CDR3 sequence is 12 residues long. CDR1 and CDR2 (germline): SEHNR, FQNEAQ (reference sequence). The CDR3 nucleotides are TGTGCCAGCAGCTCCCAACTGAATACGCAGTATTTT. This encodes CASSSQLNTQYF.

The chain uses TRBV30 and TRBJ2-2; maybe TRBD1 (6 bases). V lost 2 bases to trimming and J lost 4 bases, with 8 bases between them. Germline assignment: CDR1 GTSNPN and CDR2 SVGIG (reference sequence). This CDR3 comprises 13 residues. The CDR3, as DNA: TGTGCCTGGAGTTGGGACATCACCGGGGAGCTGTTTTTT. Its translation: CAWSWDITGELFF. Full variable domain (rest looked up from reference TRBV30 and TRBJ2-2): SQTIHQWPATLVQPVGSPLSLECTVEGTSNPNLYWYRQAAGRGLQLLFYSVGIGQISSEVPQNLSASRPQDRQFILSSKKLLLSDSGFYLCAWSWDITGELFFGEGSRLTVL.

The chain carries TRBV28 and TRBJ1-3, with 9 bases fitting TRBD1. The CDR3 has 17 residues. With V trimmed by 5 bases and J by 0 bases, 8 bases remained unmatched. Germline-derived CDR1 and CDR2 are MDHEN and SYDVKM. CDR3: CASSTGQGAVSGNTIYF. Here the CDR3 DNA reads TGTGCCAGCAGTACGGGACAGGGTGCTGTCTCTGGAAACACCATATATTTT.

This chain uses TRBV4-1 with TRBJ1-2, with 7 bases aligning to TRBD1. Per germline, CDR1 MGHRA and CDR2 YSYEKL. The V and J ends lost 1 base and 0 bases, in that order; junction bases with no gene match: 2. This CDR3 is 15 amino acids long. CDR3 nucleotide sequence: TGCGCCAGCAGCCAAGGGGACAGATCTAACTATGGCTACACCTTC. Its translation: CASSQGDRSNYGYTF.

V is TRBV19 and J is TRBJ1-3; a possible D gene is TRBD1 (6 bases). The CDR3 is made up of 16 amino acids. Germline CDR1 LNHDA, CDR2 SQIVND (reference sequence). Between the trimmed V and J ends, which lost 2 bases and 0 bases, there was a span of 11 bases. The CDR3 reads CASSIMDSFSGNTIYF. CDR3 sequence (DNA): TGTGCCAGTAGTATAATGGACAGCTTCTCTGGAAACACCATATATTTT.

This rearrangement joins TRBV28 to TRBJ1-1; maybe TRBD1 (5 bases). The length of the CDR3 is 15 residues. Germline loops: CDR1 MDHEN, CDR2 SYDVKM. V was clipped by 3 bases and J by 4 bases, with 15 bases between them. The CDR3 loop is CASSFLRGSRTEAFF. The CDR3 DNA follows: TGTGCCAGCAGTTTCTTAAGGGGTTCGCGCACTGAAGCTTTCTTT.

As concerns this clone: The same CDR3 can be traced to other DNA sequences in this sample. The V call is TRBV7-9, the J call TRBJ1-1; TRBD1 agrees at 8 bases. The CDR3 runs to 13 residues. J lost 3 bases, V lost 6 bases, and 3 bases had no gene match. Germline loops: CDR1 SEHNR, CDR2 FQNEAQ (reference sequence). CDR3 sequence: CASSLDRDTEAFF. The CDR3 DNA follows: TGTGCCAGCAGTTTGGACAGGGACACTGAAGCTTTCTTT.

This clone was seen just once. The V gene is TRBV11-1, the J gene TRBJ2-3; TRBD1 might be the D (6 bases). V was cut by 5 bases and J by 10 bases, with 13 bases left in between. This CDR3 has 12 residues. Germline CDR1 reads SGHAT; CDR2 reads FQDESV (reference sequence). The CDR3 reads CASSRNRAAQYF. CDR3 DNA sequence: TGTGCCAGCAGCAGGAACAGGGCCGCGCAGTATTTT.

This clone showed up just once. The chain combines TRBV27 with TRBJ2-1; 11 bases line up with TRBD2. There are 14 residues in the CDR3. Germline loops: CDR1 MNHEY, CDR2 SMNVEV (reference sequence). The junction had 2 bases not matched to a gene; V was cut back by 6 bases and J by 4 bases. CDR3 sequence: CASRTSGNYNEQFF. CDR3 bases: TGTGCCAGCAGGACTAGCGGGAATTACAATGAGCAGTTCTTC.

The CDR3 coding sequence is TGTGCCAGCAGCTTAAAGGGGTATGGCGAGCAGTACTTC. Protein sequence: CASSLKGYGEQYF. J is TRBJ2-7 and V is TRBV7-2; a weak D match, TRBD1 (5 bases). This CDR3 has 13 amino acids. From germline, CDR1 is SGHTA and CDR2 FQGNSA. Trimming stripped 2 bases from V and 6 bases from J, with 11 bases between.

V and J are TRBV7-3 and TRBJ2-2; TRBD1 is a possible D gene (5 bases). The CDR3 length is 14 residues. Germline-derived CDR1 and CDR2 are SGHTA and FQGTGA. The ends were cut back, 5 bases at V and 7 bases at J, with 14 bases in the middle. CDR3 nucleotide sequence: TGTGCCAGCAGCGAAAACCAAGGGGTCGGGGAGCTGTTTTTT. Translation: CASSENQGVGELFF.

The chain has TRBV29-1 and TRBJ1-1, with a tentative D call TRBD1 (5 bases). Trimming stripped 6 bases from V and 1 base from J, with 15 bases between. Germline-derived CDR1 and CDR2 are SQVTM and ANQGSEA. The CDR3 contains 14 residues. This CDR3 is CSVLYTTGNTEAFF. DNA for the CDR3: TGCAGCGTCCTATATACCACAGGGAACACTGAAGCTTTCTTT.

V usage is TRBV9 and J usage is TRBJ1-2; D unclear. Germline assignment: CDR1 SGDLS and CDR2 YYNGEE. The CDR3 has 17 amino acids. Trimming stripped 0 bases from V and 0 bases from J, with 15 bases between. The CDR3 loop reads CASSVELSTLTNYGYTF. The CDR3 nucleotides read TGTGCCAGCAGCGTAGAATTGTCGACTCTTACTAACTATGGCTACACCTTC.

This rearrangement joins TRBV4-3 to TRBJ2-3, with TRBD2 as a possible D gene (5 bases). CDR3 length equals 16 residues. The V gene lost 1 base and the J gene lost 7 bases, with 18 bases spanning the gap. The germline V gene encodes CDR1 LGHNA and CDR2 YSLEER. The CDR3 DNA is TGCGCCAGCAGCCAAGGTCGCGGGCTAGCTGTGAATACGCAGTATTTT. Translating gives CASSQGRGLAVNTQYF.

V and J are TRBV10-3 and TRBJ1-2, with D possibly matching TRBD1 (6 bases). Trimming left V 6 bases short and J 5 bases short, with 16 bases between. The V gene's germline CDR1 is ENHRY and CDR2 SYGVKD. CDR3 length: 14 amino acids. CDR3 in amino acids: CAIRPDRPPYGYTF. The CDR3 region has the DNA TGTGCCATCAGACCCGACAGGCCCCCTTATGGCTACACCTTC.